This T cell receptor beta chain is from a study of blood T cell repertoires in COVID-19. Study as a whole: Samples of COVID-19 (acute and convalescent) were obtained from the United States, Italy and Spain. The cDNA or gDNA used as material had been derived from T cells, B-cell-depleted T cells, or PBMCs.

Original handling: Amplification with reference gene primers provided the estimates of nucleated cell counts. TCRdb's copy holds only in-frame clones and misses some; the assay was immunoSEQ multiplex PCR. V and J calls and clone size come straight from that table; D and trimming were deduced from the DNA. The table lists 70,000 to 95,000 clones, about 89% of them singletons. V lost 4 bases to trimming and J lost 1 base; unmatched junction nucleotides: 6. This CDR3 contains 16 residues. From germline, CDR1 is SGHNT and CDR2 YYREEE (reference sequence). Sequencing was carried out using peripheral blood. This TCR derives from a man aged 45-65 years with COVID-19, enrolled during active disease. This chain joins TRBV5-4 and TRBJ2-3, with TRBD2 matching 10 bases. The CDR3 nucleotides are TGTGCCAGCAGCACGGAACTAGCGGGACGCACAGATACGCAGTATTTT. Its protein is CASSTELAGRTDTQYF.